A single sample is the source of the 2 T cell receptor beta chains below, sequenced in a study of T cell responses to AZD1222 COVID-19 vaccine (dated by TCRdb to 2020 to 2022). The library was obtained by the immunoSEQ multiplex PCR assay. TCRdb retrieved this table from immuneACCESS and kept in-frame rearrangements only. Not all clones are present; in checked studies, unresolved V genes account for under half, and no reason is known for the remainder. The sample table holds 150,000 to 200,000 clones, of which just under 95% were seen once. Of the sample, about 1.6% is held by the ten largest clones. The time point label here, explained by the study, means: baseline before first vaccination. This specimen consisted of peripheral blood, obtained on day 0 of AZD1222 vaccination. Receptors originate from an adult in good health.

The count of this clone is one. The V and J genes are TRBV7-2 and TRBJ1-2; TRBD1 might be the D (6 bases). Germline V gene lookup returns CDR1 SGHTA and CDR2 FQGNSA. V lost 1 base and J lost 8, with 14 bases in between. This CDR3 contains 14 residues. CDR3 bases: TGTGCCAGCAGCTTAGTCGCCAGGGGAGGCGGCTACACCTTC. Translated: CASSLVARGGGYTF.

The chain links TRBV25-1 to TRBJ1-2; TRBD1 is a possible D gene (5 bases). This CDR3 is built from 14 residues. Germline CDR1 and CDR2: MGHDK and SYGVNS. Trimming took off 5 bases at V and 4 bases at J, with 14 bases between the two ends. CDR3: CASSNRQSLYGYTF. The CDR3 coding sequence is TGTGCCAGCAGTAACCGACAGAGTCTCTATGGCTACACCTTC.